This record concerns one TCR beta chain sequence. Germline V gene data show CDR1 as MNHNY and CDR2 as SVGAGI (reference sequence). The CDR3 covers 14 residues. Trimming removed 6 bases from V and 2 bases from J, with 11 bases in between. The data are from a study of blood T cell repertoires in COVID-19. For the study at large: T cells, B-cell-depleted T cells, or PBMCs provided the cDNA or gDNA that served as material.

Per the study methods: Reference gene primer amplification gave nucleated cell count estimates. The data were produced by immunoSEQ multiplex PCR, yet TCRdb's version contains in-frame clones alone and is incomplete. The DNA was the basis for D and trimming; V, J and clone size are from that table. This table holds hundreds of thousands of clones, around 87% found once. Sequencing was carried out using peripheral blood. The chain is built from TRBV6-6 and TRBJ1-5; no clear D gene. The clonotype comes from a woman aged 45-59 years who had recovered from COVID-19. The CDR3 reads CASRVGQGNQPQHF. The CDR3 nucleotides read TGTGCCAGCAGGGTGGGCCAAGGCAATCAGCCCCAGCATTTT.